Included here is one TCR beta chain sequence, with context. No antigen is known for it. The entry originates in a study of T cell responses to AZD1222 COVID-19 vaccine. Regarding the study as a whole: White British people made up most donors, females outnumbered males, and clonal diversity was possibly underestimated. The breadth and depth of Spike-specific TCRs increased once two AZD1222 doses had been given. Spike was spanned by vaccine-associated CD4 TCRs, which were dominant at 160-218 and 743-854.

Sequencing was performed with immunoSEQ multiplex PCR; in TCRdb, only in-frame clones are kept and a portion is missing. Among some 96,000 clones listed, roughly 90% were seen once. Germline CDR1 and CDR2: MGHRA and YSYEKL. V lost 4 bases to trimming and J lost 9 bases, with 18 bases between them. CDR3 length equals 14 residues. Sample: peripheral blood, taken on day 0 of AZD1222 vaccination. V usage is TRBV4-1 and J usage is TRBJ2-5, with D hard to call. This clonotype originated in an adult in good health. The CDR3 protein is CASSPEGNVGAQYF. The CDR3 DNA follows: TGCGCCAGCAGCCCCGAAGGTAACGTTGGGGCCCAGTACTTC.